The 17 T cell receptor beta chains presented below share a single source sample, sequenced in a study of blood T cell repertoires in COVID-19. The method was immunoSEQ multiplex PCR; TCRdb's version includes in-frame clones alone and lacks a portion of them. The table lists fewer than 200,000 clones, roughly 87% of them singletons. Material: PBMCs or T cells enriched from blood (not recorded which). The source of these receptors is a human donor with acute COVID-19. The donor label of this sample is uncertain.

The chain uses TRBV15 and TRBJ2-7; D gene ambiguous. Per germline, CDR1 LNHNV and CDR2 YYDKDF (reference sequence). This CDR3 contains 13 residues. The V and J ends lost 0 bases and 4 bases respectively, with 7 bases between them. CDR3 amino acids: CATSRDRGYEQYF. The CDR3 DNA sequence: TGTGCCACCAGCAGAGATCGCGGTTACGAGCAGTACTTC.

The V and J genes are TRBV12-5 and TRBJ1-5; no firm D call. Trimming removed 0 bases from V and 6 bases from J, with 6 bases in between. The CDR3 sequence is 13 residues long. Germline CDR1 reads LGHNT; CDR2 reads FRNRAP. The CDR3 DNA reads as TGTGCTAGTGGTTTGGTAGAGGGTCAGCCCCAGCATTTT. This encodes CASGLVEGQPQHF.

The gene calls are TRBV7-3 and TRBJ1-1, with D unclear. Trimming took 8 bases from V and 4 from J, leaving 8 bases between them. The germline V gene encodes CDR1 SGHTA and CDR2 FQGTGA. This CDR3 has 11 residues. The CDR3 region is CASGRGTEAFF. The CDR3 bases are TGTGCCAGCGGACGGGGCACTGAAGCTTTCTTT.

The DNA of the CDR3 is TGTGCCAGCAGCTTAGTCCTGGGCAGCTACAATGAGCAGTTCTTC. Protein sequence: CASSLVLGSYNEQFF. The chain uses TRBV7-2 and TRBJ2-1; D is ambiguous. Trimming took 1 base from V and 3 from J, leaving 10 bases between them. The CDR3 is 15 residues long. The germline V gene encodes CDR1 SGHTA and CDR2 FQGNSA.

This chain uses TRBV10-1 with TRBJ2-3; 7 bases match TRBD1. The trim removed 3 bases at V and 2 bases at J, leaving 2 bases unmatched. The CDR3 runs 14 residues. From germline, CDR1 is WNHNN and CDR2 SYGVQD (reference sequence). The CDR3 region is CASSDRGYTDTQYF. The CDR3 DNA follows: TGCGCCAGCAGTGACAGGGGGTACACAGATACGCAGTATTTT.

The J gene is TRBJ2-1, the V gene TRBV14, with 9 bases matching TRBD1. Germline lookup yields CDR1 SGHDN and CDR2 FVKESK. The junction had 5 bases not matched to a gene; V was cut back by 3 bases and J by 8 bases. The CDR3 is made up of 14 amino acids. CDR3 bases: TGTGCCAGCAGCCAGATGGACAGGGGTGATGAGCAGTTCTTC. Translation: CASSQMDRGDEQFF. Full variable domain (missing parts from reference TRBV14 and TRBJ2-1): EAGVTQFPSHSVIEKGQTVTLRCDPISGHDNLYWYRRVMGKEIKFLLHFVKESKQDESGMPNNRFLAERTGGTYSTLKVQPAELEDSGVYFCASSQMDRGDEQFFGPGTRLTVL.

The CDR3 loop is CASSQVVTGSDTQYF. CDR3 DNA: TGCGCCAGCAGCCAAGTCGTAACAGGGTCAGATACGCAGTATTTT. The J gene is TRBJ2-3, the V gene TRBV4-1, with a possible D match to TRBD1 (6 bases). The CDR3 has 15 residues. The V gene's germline CDR1 is MGHRA and CDR2 YSYEKL. With 1 base removed from V and 4 bases from J, the gap between germline ends came to 12 bases.

For this clone: This sample includes further DNA sequences coding for the same CDR3. The chain recombines TRBV5-6 with TRBJ2-3; 7 nucleotides agree with TRBD1. Germline CDR1 reads SGHDT; CDR2 reads YYEEEE. This CDR3 comprises 15 residues. V shed 0 bases, J shed 1 base, and the junction held 2 bases outside the gene matches. The CDR3 DNA follows: TGTGCCAGCAGCTTGGAAGGACAGGGCACAGATACGCAGTATTTT. This sequence encodes CASSLEGQGTDTQYF.

This clone was counted a single time. The J gene is TRBJ1-1, the V gene TRBV27, with D uncertain. CDR1 is MNHEY and CDR2 is SMNVEV in the germline V gene (reference sequence). The CDR3 length is 17 residues. Trimming pared 3 bases from V and 4 bases from J, leaving 21 bases between. The CDR3 loop is CASSFSLGSVGGTEAFF. DNA for the CDR3: TGTGCCAGCAGTTTTTCTCTAGGATCGGTAGGCGGCACTGAAGCTTTCTTT.

CDR3 sequence (DNA): TGTGCCAGCAGCTTGGTCCCGAATGAGCAGTTCTTC. This encodes CASSLVPNEQFF. The chain employs TRBV5-6 and TRBJ2-1; no clear D. This CDR3 region has 12 residues. The V gene lost 0 bases and the J gene lost 7 bases, with 5 bases spanning the gap. Germline V gene lookup returns CDR1 SGHDT and CDR2 YYEEEE.

This clone was detected once. The chain has TRBV20-1 and TRBJ1-6; unclear D gene. This CDR3 has 14 amino acids. The germline V and J ends were trimmed by 3 bases and 5 bases, with 11 bases remaining between them. Germline V gene data show CDR1 as DFQATT and CDR2 as SNEGSKA (reference sequence). CDR3 nucleotide sequence: TGCAGTGCTAGTATCGGAGATCATAATTCACCCCTCCACTTT. It encodes CSASIGDHNSPLHF.

The chain combines TRBV3-1 (or the pseudogene TRBV3-2) with TRBJ2-7; D uncertain. From germline, CDR1 is LGHDT and CDR2 YNNKEL (reference sequence). V gave up 4 bases and J gave up 3 bases, with 4 bases separating them. CDR3 length equals 11 residues. CDR3 protein: CASSLLYEQYF. The CDR3, as DNA: TGTGCCAGCAGCCTTCTCTACGAGCAGTACTTC.

This chain's CDR3 is CASSLETRDSGEQFF. CDR3 nucleotides: TGTGCCAGCAGTTTAGAGACTAGGGACTCGGGGGAGCAGTTCTTC. The chain joins TRBV27 to TRBJ2-1; possibly TRBD2 for D (6 bases). Germline lookup yields CDR1 MNHEY and CDR2 SMNVEV (reference sequence). The CDR3 runs to 15 residues. The V gene lost 2 bases and the J gene lost 10 bases, with 18 bases spanning the gap.

CDR3 sequence (DNA): TGTGCCAGCAGTTTAAATCAGGGGGCGAGTCAGCCCCAGCATTTT. Amino acids: CASSLNQGASQPQHF. This chain links TRBV28 with TRBJ1-5, with 8 bases matching TRBD1. The CDR3 has 15 residues. Germline CDR1 is MDHEN and CDR2 is SYDVKM. The V and J ends lost 2 bases and 6 bases, in that order; junction bases with no gene match: 6.

J is TRBJ1-1 and V is TRBV6-5, with D uncertain. The CDR3 is made up of 14 amino acids. The V gene's germline CDR1 is MNHEY and CDR2 SVGAGI. The germline V and J ends were trimmed by 8 bases and 2 bases, with 15 bases remaining between them. CDR3 residues: CASGEELLNTEAFF. CDR3 DNA sequence: TGTGCCAGCGGGGAGGAGCTCCTCAACACTGAAGCTTTCTTT.

This chain uses TRBV7-9 with TRBJ2-5; 12 positions match TRBD2. CDR1 and CDR2 (germline): SEHNR, FQNEAQ (reference sequence). The CDR3 spans 15 residues. The V and J ends lost 5 bases and 5 bases, in that order; junction bases with no gene match: 6. This CDR3 reads CASSPRLAGGETQYF. CDR3 in DNA: TGTGCCAGCAGCCCCCGGCTAGCGGGGGGGGAGACCCAGTACTTC.

The rearrangement links TRBV4-3 to TRBJ1-1; tentative D call: TRBD1 (6 bases). The CDR3 has 15 amino acids. Germline V gene lookup returns CDR1 LGHNA and CDR2 YSLEER. V lost 0 bases, J lost 4 bases, and 12 bases lay in between. Here the CDR3 reads CASSQDIAGATEAFF. Here the CDR3 DNA reads TGCGCCAGCAGCCAAGATATAGCGGGGGCCACTGAAGCTTTCTTT.